What follows are 14 T cell receptor beta chains derived from one specimen sequenced in a study of long-term antiretroviral therapy in people with HIV. At survey level, the immunoSEQ assay was run in its v3.0 version. Repertoires were generated with immunoSEQ multiplex PCR, while TCRdb's copy carries only in-frame clones and drops some. The sample lists about 12,000 clones, about 87% occurring once. Sequencing used unsorted PBMCs, obtained 2.1 years after starting antiretroviral therapy. Receptor source: a woman between 35 and 50 years old with HIV.

This chain links TRBV10-3 with TRBJ2-6, with D perhaps given as TRBD1 or TRBD2 (5 bases each). Germline-derived CDR1 and CDR2 are ENHRY and SYGVKD. The germline V and J ends were trimmed by 0 bases and 0 bases, with 12 bases remaining between them. The CDR3 has 18 amino acids. The CDR3 DNA sequence: TGTGCCATCAGTGAGTCGAGGGGCGTTATCTCTGGGGCCAACGTCCTGACTTTC. Translated: CAISESRGVISGANVLTF.

This chain connects TRBV29-1 to TRBJ2-1; D may be TRBD1 (6 bases). V lost 1 base to trimming and J lost 2 bases, with 15 bases between them. Germline CDR1 reads SQVTM; CDR2 reads ANQGSEA. CDR3 length: 16 residues. The CDR3 spells CSVEGVPDRAYNEQFF. CDR3 nucleotides: TGCAGCGTTGAAGGGGTGCCGGACAGAGCCTACAATGAGCAGTTCTTC.

The chain has TRBV28 and TRBJ2-7, with 8 nucleotides matching TRBD1. J lost 0 bases, V lost 8 bases, and 3 bases had no gene match. There are 13 residues in the CDR3. Germline V CDR1 and CDR2: MDHEN, SYDVKM. CDR3 sequence reads: CASGDRSSYEQYF. The CDR3 coding sequence is TGTGCCAGCGGGGACAGGAGCTCCTACGAGCAGTACTTC.

In its sample, this clone was seen once. V gene TRBV5-6 combines with J gene TRBJ1-1, with D possibly TRBD1 on 5 matching bases. V was pared by 0 bases and J by 0 bases, with 9 bases between. CDR1 and CDR2 (germline): SGHDT, YYEEEE. The CDR3 is 15 residues long. In DNA form, the CDR3 reads TGTGCCAGCAGCTTGGCCCAGGGCCTGAACACTGAAGCTTTCTTT. This codes for CASSLAQGLNTEAFF.

V usage is TRBV6-1 and J usage is TRBJ2-2; D is undetermined. Germline-derived CDR1 and CDR2 are MNHNS and SASEGT. The V gene lost 4 bases and the J gene lost 3 bases, with 3 bases spanning the gap. CDR3 length: 12 amino acids. The CDR3, as DNA: TGTGCCAGCAGTGTGTACACCGGGGAGCTGTTTTTT. Its protein product is CASSVYTGELFF.

V gene TRBV19 combines with J gene TRBJ2-3; D is uncertain. Germline CDR1 and CDR2: LNHDA and SQIVND (reference sequence). The CDR3 runs 12 residues. Trimming shortened V by 0 bases and J by 5 bases, and 3 bases separated the two germline ends. In DNA form, the CDR3 reads TGTGCCAGTAGTATAGATCTAGATACGCAGTATTTT. It yields the protein CASSIDLDTQYF. The full variable domain, its missing parts supplied by reference TRBV19 and TRBJ2-3, is DGGITQSPKYLFRKEGQNVTLSCEQNLNHDAMYWYRQDPGQGLRLIYYSQIVNDFQKGDIAEGYSVSREKKESFPLTVTSAQKNPTAFYLCASSIDLDTQYFGPGTRLTVL.

There are a few counts of this clone. The chain couples TRBV5-1 to TRBJ2-5, with a possible D match to TRBD1 (5 bases). Between the trimmed V and J ends, which lost 4 bases and 4 bases, there was a span of 14 bases. Germline-derived CDR1 and CDR2 are SGHRS and YFSETQ. The CDR3 covers 14 residues. CDR3 in amino acids: CASSEIRDPETQYF. In nucleotides, the CDR3 is TGCGCCAGCAGCGAGATCAGGGATCCAGAGACCCAGTACTTC.

The chain uses TRBV6-5 and TRBJ1-6, with a weak D call TRBD1 (5 bases). CDR3 length: 14 amino acids. The germline CDR1 and CDR2 sequences are MNHEY and SVGAGI. The germline V and J ends were trimmed by 7 bases and 10 bases, with 17 bases remaining between them. The CDR3 is CASTERQGDSPLHF. The CDR3 bases are TGTGCCAGCACCGAGAGGCAGGGCGACTCACCCCTCCACTTT.

J is TRBJ1-2 and V is TRBV19; tentative D call: TRBD1 (6 bases). V was shortened by 5 bases and J by 6 bases, with 16 bases between the two germline ends. This CDR3 is 14 amino acids long. CDR1 and CDR2 (germline): LNHDA, SQIVND (reference sequence). DNA of the CDR3: TGTGCCAGTAGTCGGCAGGGGCGCATTGATGGCTACACCTTC. It specifies CASSRQGRIDGYTF. Based on the CDR3 plus reference TRBV19 and TRBJ1-2, the full variable domain is DGGITQSPKYLFRKEGQNVTLSCEQNLNHDAMYWYRQDPGQGLRLIYYSQIVNDFQKGDIAEGYSVSREKKESFPLTVTSAQKNPTAFYLCASSRQGRIDGYTFGSGTRLTVV.

The chain couples TRBV7-3 to TRBJ2-5, with 7 bases matching TRBD2. Germline assignment: CDR1 SGHTA and CDR2 FQGTGA. The CDR3 spans 15 residues. The V and J ends lost 8 bases and 3 bases, in that order; junction bases with no gene match: 12. The CDR3 DNA sequence: TGTGCCAGCTATCCCTCAGACGGGGGGAAAGAGACCCAGTACTTC. It specifies CASYPSDGGKETQYF.

This clone was seen a few times. V usage is TRBV6-1 and J usage is TRBJ1-6, with D tentatively TRBD1 (6 bases). CDR1 and CDR2 from the germline V gene are MNHNS and SASEGT. The CDR3 is 16 amino acids. Trimming removed 3 bases at V and 9 bases at J, with 18 bases between. The CDR3 is CASSDQPRGLGSPLHF. DNA of the CDR3: TGTGCCAGCAGTGATCAACCACGGGGGCTGGGTTCACCCCTCCACTTT.

The chain joins TRBV6-6 to TRBJ1-1; 7 nucleotides line up with TRBD1. The V segment lost 0 bases and the J segment 12 bases; nucleotides outside the gene matches: 10. CDR1 MNHNY and CDR2 SVGAGI come from the germline V gene (reference sequence). The CDR3 has 14 amino acids. This CDR3 is CASSYSTQGEKTFF. CDR3 nucleotides: TGTGCCAGCAGTTACTCCACTCAGGGGGAGAAGACTTTCTTT.

A single count supports this clone. This chain joins TRBV11-2 and TRBJ2-2; D is undetermined. The CDR3 has 15 amino acids. Between the trimmed V and J ends, which lost 2 bases and 3 bases, there was a span of 10 bases. CDR1 is SGHAT and CDR2 is FQNNGV in the germline V gene. The DNA of the CDR3 is TGTGCCAGCAGCTTAAGGTCCTCTCACACCGGGGAGCTGTTTTTT. Translating it yields CASSLRSSHTGELFF.

The chain uses TRBV7-2 and TRBJ2-3; 7 positions match TRBD1. The J segment lost 0 bases and the V segment lost 5 bases, leaving 5 bases of the junction unmatched. From germline, CDR1 is SGHTA and CDR2 FQGNSA. This CDR3 has 15 residues. For the CDR3, the DNA is TGTGCCAGCAGCGCCGACAGGGCTAGCACAGATACGCAGTATTTT. Residues: CASSADRASTDTQYF.